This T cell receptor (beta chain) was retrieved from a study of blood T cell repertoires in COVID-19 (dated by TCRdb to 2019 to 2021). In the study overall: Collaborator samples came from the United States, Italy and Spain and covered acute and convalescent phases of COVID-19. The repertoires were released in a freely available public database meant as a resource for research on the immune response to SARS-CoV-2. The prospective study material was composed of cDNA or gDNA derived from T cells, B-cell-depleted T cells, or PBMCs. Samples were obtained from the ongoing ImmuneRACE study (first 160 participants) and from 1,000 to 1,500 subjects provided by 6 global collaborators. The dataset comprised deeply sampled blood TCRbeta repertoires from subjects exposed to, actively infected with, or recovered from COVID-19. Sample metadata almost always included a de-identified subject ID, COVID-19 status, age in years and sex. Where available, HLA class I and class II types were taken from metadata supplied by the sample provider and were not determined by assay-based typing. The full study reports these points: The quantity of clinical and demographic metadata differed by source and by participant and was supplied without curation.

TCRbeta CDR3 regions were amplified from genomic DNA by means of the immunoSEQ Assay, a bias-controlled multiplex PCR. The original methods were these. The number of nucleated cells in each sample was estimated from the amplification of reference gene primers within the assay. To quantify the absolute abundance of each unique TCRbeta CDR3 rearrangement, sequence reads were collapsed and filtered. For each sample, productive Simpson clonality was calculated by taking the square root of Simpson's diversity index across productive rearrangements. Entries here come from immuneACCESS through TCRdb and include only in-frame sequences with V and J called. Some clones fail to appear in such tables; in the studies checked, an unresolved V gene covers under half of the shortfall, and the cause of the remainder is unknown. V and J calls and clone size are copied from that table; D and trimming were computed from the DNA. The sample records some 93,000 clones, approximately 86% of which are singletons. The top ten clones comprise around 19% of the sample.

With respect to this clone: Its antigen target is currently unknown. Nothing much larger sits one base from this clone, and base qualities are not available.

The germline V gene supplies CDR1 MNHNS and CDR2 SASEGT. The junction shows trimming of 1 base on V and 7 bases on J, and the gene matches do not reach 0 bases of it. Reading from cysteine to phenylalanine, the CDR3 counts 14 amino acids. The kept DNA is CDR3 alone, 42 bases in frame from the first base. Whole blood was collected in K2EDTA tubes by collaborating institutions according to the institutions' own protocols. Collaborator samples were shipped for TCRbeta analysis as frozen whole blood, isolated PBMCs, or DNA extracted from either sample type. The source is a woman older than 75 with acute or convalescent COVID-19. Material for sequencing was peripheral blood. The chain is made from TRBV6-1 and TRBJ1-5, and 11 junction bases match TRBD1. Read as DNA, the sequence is TGTGCCAGCAGTGAAGGGGACAGGGGGCAGCCCCAGCATTTT. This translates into CASSEGDRGQPQHF.